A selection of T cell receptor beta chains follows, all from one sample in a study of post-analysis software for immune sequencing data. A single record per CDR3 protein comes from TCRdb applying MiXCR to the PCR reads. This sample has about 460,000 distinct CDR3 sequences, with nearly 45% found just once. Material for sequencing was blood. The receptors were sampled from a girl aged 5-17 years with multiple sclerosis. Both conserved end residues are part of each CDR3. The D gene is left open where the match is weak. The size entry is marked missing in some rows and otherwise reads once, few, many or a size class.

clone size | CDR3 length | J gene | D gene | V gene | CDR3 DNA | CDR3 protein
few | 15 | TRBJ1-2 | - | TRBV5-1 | TGCGCCAGCAGCCCCGACCCGGGGGATCTCTATGGCTACACCTTC | CASSPDPGDLYGYTF
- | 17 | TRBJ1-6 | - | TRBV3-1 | TGTGCCAGCAGCCCCCCGAATTCCTGGCCCGATAATTCACCCCTCCACTTT | CASSPPNSWPDNSPLHF
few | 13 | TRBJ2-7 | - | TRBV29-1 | TGCAGCGTTGAAGGGGAAAAGAACTACGAGCAGTACTTC | CSVEGEKNYEQYF
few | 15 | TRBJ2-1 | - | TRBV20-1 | TGCAGTGCTCGACCCCGACCTTGGGGATACAATGAGCAGTTCTTC | CSARPRPWGYNEQFF
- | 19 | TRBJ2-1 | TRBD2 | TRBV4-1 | TGCGCCAGCAGCCAAGAAACGAGACTAGCGGGAGGATCCTACAATGAGCAGTTCTTC | CASSQETRLAGGSYNEQFF
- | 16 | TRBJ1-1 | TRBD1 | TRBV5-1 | TGCGCCAGCATCCCGGGACAGGGAATTGGAGACACTGAAGCTTTCTTT | CASIPGQGIGDTEAFF
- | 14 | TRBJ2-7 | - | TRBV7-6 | TGTGCCAGCAGCTTAGGGGACGGCTCCTACGAGCAGTACTTC | CASSLGDGSYEQYF
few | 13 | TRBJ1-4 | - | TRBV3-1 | TGTGCCAGCAGCCCTGAATTGGGCGAAAAACTGTTTTTT | CASSPELGEKLFF
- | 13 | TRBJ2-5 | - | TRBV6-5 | TGTGCCAGCAGACAGGAGGGGACAGAGACCCAGTACTTC | CASRQEGTETQYF
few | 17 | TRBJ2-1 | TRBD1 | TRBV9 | TGTGCCAGCAGCGCACCACTCCGGGACAGGGCCAACAATGAGCAGTTCTTC | CASSAPLRDRANNEQFF
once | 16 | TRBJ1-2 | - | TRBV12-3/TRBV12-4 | TGTGCCAGCAGTTCGGTCGGCCCTTTCTCCAACTATGGCTACACCTTC | CASSSVGPFSNYGYTF
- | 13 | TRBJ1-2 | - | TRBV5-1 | TGCGCCAGCAGCTTGGGGTGGGAGGATGGCTACACCTTC | CASSLGWEDGYTF
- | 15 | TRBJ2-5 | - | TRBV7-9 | TGTGCCAGCAGCTTACTCGGGGGGCCGGAAGAGACCCAGTACTTC | CASSLLGGPEETQYF
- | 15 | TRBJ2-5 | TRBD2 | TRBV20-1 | TGCAGTGCTATAAACCCGACTAGCGGACAAGAGACCCAGTACTTC | CSAINPTSGQETQYF
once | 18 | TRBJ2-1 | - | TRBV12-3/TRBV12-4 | TGTGCCAGCACTCCGACGCGGGGGCCGGGGCCCACCTACAATGAGCAGTTCTTC | CASTPTRGPGPTYNEQFF
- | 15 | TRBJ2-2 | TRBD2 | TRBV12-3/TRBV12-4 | TGCGCCAGCAGTTTAGCGGGAGTGTACACCGGGGAGCTGTTTTTT | CASSLAGVYTGELFF
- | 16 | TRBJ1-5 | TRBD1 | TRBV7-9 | TGTGCCAGCAGCTTAGCCTTTGGGACAGGGGGACAGCCCCAGCATTTT | CASSLAFGTGGQPQHF
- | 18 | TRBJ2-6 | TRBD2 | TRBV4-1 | TGCGCCAGCAGCCAACCTAGGGAGGGAACCTCTGGGGCCAACGTCCTGACTTTC | CASSQPREGTSGANVLTF
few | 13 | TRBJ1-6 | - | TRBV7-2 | TGTGCCAGCAGCTTCGACAGAAATTCACCCCTCCACTTT | CASSFDRNSPLHF
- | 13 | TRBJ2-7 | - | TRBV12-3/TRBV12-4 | TGTGCCAGCAGTTCCCGGCGGAGGAGCGAGCAGTACTTC | CASSSRRRSEQYF
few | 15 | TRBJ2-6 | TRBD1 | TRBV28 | TGTGCCAGCGGGACAGGAGCCGCGGGGGCCAACGTCCTGACTTTC | CASGTGAAGANVLTF
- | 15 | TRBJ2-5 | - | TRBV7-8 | TGTGCCAGCAGCCCCCCGGGACTCCTGGGGGAGACCCAGTACTTC | CASSPPGLLGETQYF